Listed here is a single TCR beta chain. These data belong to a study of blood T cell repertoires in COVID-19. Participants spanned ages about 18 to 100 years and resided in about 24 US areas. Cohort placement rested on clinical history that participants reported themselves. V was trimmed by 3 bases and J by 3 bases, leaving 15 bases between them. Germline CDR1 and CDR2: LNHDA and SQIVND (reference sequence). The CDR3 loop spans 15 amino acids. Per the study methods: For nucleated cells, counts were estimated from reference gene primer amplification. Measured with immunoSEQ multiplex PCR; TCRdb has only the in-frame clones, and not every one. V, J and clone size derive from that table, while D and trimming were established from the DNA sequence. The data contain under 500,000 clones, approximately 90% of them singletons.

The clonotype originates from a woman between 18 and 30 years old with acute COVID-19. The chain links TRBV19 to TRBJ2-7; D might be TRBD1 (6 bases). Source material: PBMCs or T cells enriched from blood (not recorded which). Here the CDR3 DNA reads TGTGCCAGTAGTATTTGGGGGCAGGGTTACTACGAGCAGTACTTC. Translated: CASSIWGQGYYEQYF. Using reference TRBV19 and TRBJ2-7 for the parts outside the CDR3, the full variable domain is DGGITQSPKYLFRKEGQNVTLSCEQNLNHDAMYWYRQDPGQGLRLIYYSQIVNDFQKGDIAEGYSVSREKKESFPLTVTSAQKNPTAFYLCASSIWGQGYYEQYFGPGTRLTVT.